The TCR beta chain under discussion was sequenced for a study of cytomegalovirus exposure and HLA in healthy donors. Germline V CDR1 and CDR2: MGHRA, YSYEKL. The CDR3 runs to 20 residues. The J segment lost 0 bases and the V segment lost 0 bases, leaving 6 bases of the junction unmatched. Both 60 Vbeta primers and 13 Jbeta primers went into the PCR. Sequenced by immunoSEQ multiplex PCR; TCRdb stores in-frame clones only, minus some. The sample includes about 130,000 clones, 70% to 85% of them seen just once. The material sequenced was PBMCs. The sequence was collected from a woman between 18 and 29 years old in good health and CMV-seropositive. This chain links TRBV4-1 with TRBJ2-3; 16 nucleotides align to TRBD2. The CDR3 loop reads CASSQDLGLAGGRSTDTQYF. The CDR3, as DNA: TGCGCCAGCAGCCAAGATTTGGGACTAGCGGGGGGGCGGAGCACAGATACGCAGTATTTT.